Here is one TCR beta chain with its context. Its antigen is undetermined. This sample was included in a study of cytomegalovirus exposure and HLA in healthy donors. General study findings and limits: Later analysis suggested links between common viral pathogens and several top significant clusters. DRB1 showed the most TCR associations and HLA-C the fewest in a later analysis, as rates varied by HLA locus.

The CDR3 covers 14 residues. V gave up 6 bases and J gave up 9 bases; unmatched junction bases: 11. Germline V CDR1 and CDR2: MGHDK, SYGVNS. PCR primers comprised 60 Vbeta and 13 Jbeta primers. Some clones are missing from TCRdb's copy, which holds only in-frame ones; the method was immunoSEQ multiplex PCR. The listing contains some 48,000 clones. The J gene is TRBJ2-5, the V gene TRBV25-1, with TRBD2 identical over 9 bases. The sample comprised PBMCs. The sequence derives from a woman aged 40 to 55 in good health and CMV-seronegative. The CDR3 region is CASRGNSGRMSQYF. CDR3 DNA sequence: TGTGCCAGCAGAGGAAACAGCGGGAGGATGTCCCAGTACTTC.